This T cell receptor beta chain was identified in a study of shared clonotypes between healthy human individuals. Overall study findings and caveats: Against clonotypes common to all four donors, non-shared ones had lower generation probabilities.

The CDR3 covers 15 residues. Germline V gene sequence: CDR1 SEHNR, CDR2 FQNEAQ (reference sequence). Unmatched junction bases numbered 7, after V lost 4 bases and J lost 2 bases. The protocol was immunoSEQ multiplex PCR, while the TCRdb copy is restricted to in-frame clones and leaves out a portion. The sample includes 2.5 million or so clones, 85% to 95% of them seen just once. About this clone itself: Its specificity is unknown.

This TCR came from a man aged 18 to 29 in good health. The J gene is TRBJ2-7, the V gene TRBV7-9; 8 nucleotides align to TRBD1. The sequenced material came from naive CD4+ T cells sorted from blood. Described subset: CD45RA+ positively selected. The CDR3: CASSSTGGKAYEQYF. The CDR3 nucleotides read TGTGCCAGCAGCTCAACAGGGGGTAAAGCCTACGAGCAGTACTTC. Using reference TRBV7-9 and TRBJ2-7 for the parts outside the CDR3, the full variable domain is DTGVSQNPRHKITKRGQNVTFRCDPISEHNRLYWYRQTLGQGPEFLTYFQNEAQLEKSRLLSDRFSAERPKGSFSTLEIQRTEQGDSAMYLCASSSTGGKAYEQYFGPGTRLTVT.